The sequence of this T cell receptor beta chain was determined in a study of memory CD4+ T cells and cytomegalovirus serostatus. The sort gate was single viable CD3+CD4+CD8-CD45RO+ cells for memory CD4+ T cells. Germline CDR1 reads WNHNN; CDR2 reads SYGVQD (reference sequence). CDR3 length: 14 amino acids. V was clipped by 3 bases and J by 6 bases, with 15 bases between them. TCRdb's table, derived via immunoSEQ multiplex PCR, lists solely in-frame clones and lacks some. This repertoire shows more than 55,000 clones, around four fifths found once; its top ten account for roughly 0.95%. Material: memory CD4+ T cells from blood. The chain couples TRBV10-1 to TRBJ2-7, with D tentatively TRBD1 or TRBD2 (6 bases each). The receptor was isolated from an adult in good health and CMV-seronegative. The CDR3 region is CASSDSGGLVEQYF. CDR3 coding DNA: TGCGCCAGCAGTGATTCCGGGGGCCTGGTCGAGCAGTACTTC.